What follows describes a single T cell receptor (beta chain). The antigen is undetermined. There are 14 residues in the CDR3. J was trimmed by 7 bases and V by 4 bases; bases with no gene match: 6. In germline, CDR1 is LNHDA, CDR2 SQIVND (reference sequence). This sample stems from a study of T cell responses to AZD1222 COVID-19 vaccine. Study at large: Doses given second, at about 4 or about 12 weeks, were pooled.

Libraries were prepared by immunoSEQ multiplex PCR; TCRdb keeps only in-frame clonotypes and omits some of them. The sample shows 84,000 or so clones, 80% to 90% of them seen only once. General observations from the study: Donors in the cohort were predominantly white British and more often female, and clonal diversity was possibly underestimated. Compared with day 0, the breadth and depth of the Spike-specific TCR repertoire rose significantly after two doses of AZD1222. Spike-wide coverage was observed for vaccine-associated CD4 TCRs, with dominant responses at 160-218 and 743-854.

The chain uses TRBV19 and TRBJ2-2; 7 bases match TRBD2. The sequenced sample was peripheral blood, obtained on day 0 of AZD1222 vaccination. This sequence was found in an adult in good health. CDR3 amino acids: CASSTSGNVGELFF. For the CDR3, the DNA is TGTGCCAGTAGTACTAGCGGAAACGTCGGGGAGCTGTTTTTT.